This T cell receptor (beta chain) was identified during a study of preoperative IRX-2 immunotherapy in early breast cancer. Germline CDR1 SNHLY, CDR2 FYNNEI. The CDR3 length is 14 residues. The trim removed 10 bases at V and 4 bases at J, leaving 9 bases unmatched. The table came from immunoSEQ multiplex PCR; TCRdb's copy has only in-frame clones and leaves some out. The sample holds around 25,000 clones, approximately 95% seen once. Treatment in this sample: preoperative locoregional IRX-2 cytokine immunotherapy. Patients received preoperative, locoregional IRX-2 cytokine immunotherapy in a phase Ib study.

This sequence was found in a human donor with breast cancer. V usage is TRBV2 and J usage is TRBJ2-1; 8 nucleotides match TRBD2. The starting material was tumor tissue, obtained after IRX-2 immunotherapy. CDR3 DNA sequence: TGTGCCACCAGCCCCCTAGCGGGTTACAATGAGCAGTTCTTC. Encoded protein: CATSPLAGYNEQFF.